The 30 T cell receptor beta chains in this list originate from one sample, sequenced in a study of cytomegalovirus exposure and HLA in healthy donors. The PCR made use of 60 Vbeta and 13 Jbeta primers. Using immunoSEQ multiplex PCR, the repertoire was profiled, and TCRdb retains in-frame clones only, with some absent. The data show 89,000 or so clones, with 84% seen just once and 5.6% held by the top ten. Specimen: PBMCs. These receptors all come from a woman under 30 in good health and CMV-seropositive.

The rearrangement joins TRBV20-1 to TRBJ1-2; D is ambiguous. The V gene's germline CDR1 is DFQATT and CDR2 SNEGSKA (reference sequence). The CDR3 is 8 residues long. CDR3 DNA sequence: TGCAGAACCGGGGGCTACACCTTC. It is translated as CRTGGYTF.

As concerns this clone: This may come from a read error, since a much larger clone is one base off. This sample includes further DNA sequences coding for the same CDR3. The rearrangement links TRBV5-4 to TRBJ2-3; TRBD1 matches at 8 bases. The CDR3 is made up of 14 amino acids. Germline loops: CDR1 SGHNT, CDR2 YYREEE (reference sequence). With V trimmed by 1 base and J by 2 bases, 0 bases remained unmatched. CDR3 nucleotide sequence: TGTGCCAGCAGCTTGCAGGGGGCCACAGATACGCAGTATTTT. Protein sequence: CASSLQGATDTQYF.

This chain links TRBV7-8 with TRBJ1-1; D is unclear. The CDR3 is made up of 13 amino acids. CDR1 and CDR2 (germline): SGHVS, FQNEAQ. V shed 5 bases and J shed 9 bases, with 16 bases lying between them. The CDR3 loop is CASSVTQLPKAFF. CDR3 coding DNA: TGTGCCAGCAGCGTTACCCAACTACCAAAAGCTTTCTTT. Using reference TRBV7-8 and TRBJ1-1 for the parts outside the CDR3, the full variable domain is GAGVSQSPRYKVAKRGQDVALRCDPISGHVSLFWYQQALGQGPEFLTYFQNEAQLDKSGLPSDRFFAERPEGSVSTLKIQRTQQEDSAVYLCASSVTQLPKAFFGQGTRLTVV.

The chain joins TRBV15 to TRBJ1-6, with D possibly TRBD1 on 5 matching bases. Germline CDR1 LNHNV, CDR2 YYDKDF (reference sequence). The CDR3 is 16 amino acids. V lost 3 bases to trimming and J lost 7 bases, with 16 bases between them. The CDR3 region has the DNA TGTGCCACCAGCAGGGCCCTGGGACTGATCAATTCACCCCTCCACTTT. This gives the protein CATSRALGLINSPLHF.

This rearrangement joins TRBV6-5 to TRBJ2-7, with 8 bases fitting TRBD1. CDR1 and CDR2 (germline): MNHEY, SVGAGI. V was clipped by 2 bases and J by 5 bases; unmatched bases: 11. This CDR3 has 16 amino acids. The CDR3 loop is CASSYLLAGGLDEQYF. The CDR3 nucleotides read TGTGCCAGCAGTTACCTATTGGCAGGGGGCTTGGACGAGCAGTACTTC.

This chain uses TRBV7-3 with TRBJ2-2, with TRBD2 matching 11 bases. The CDR3 runs to 14 residues. Unmatched junction bases numbered 4, after V lost 6 bases and J lost 7 bases. Germline V gene lookup returns CDR1 SGHTA and CDR2 FQGTGA. CDR3: CASRLAGEFGELFF. The CDR3 bases are TGTGCCAGCAGACTAGCGGGAGAATTCGGGGAGCTGTTTTTT.

This sequence joins TRBV7-9 and TRBJ2-6; 8 nucleotides align to TRBD1. Unmatched junction bases numbered 4, after V lost 6 bases and J lost 3 bases. Germline-derived CDR1 and CDR2 are SEHNR and FQNEAQ (reference sequence). The CDR3 covers 15 residues. CDR3 sequence: CASREQGVGANVLTF. In nucleotides, the CDR3 is TGTGCCAGCAGAGAACAGGGGGTTGGGGCCAACGTCCTGACTTTC.

The J gene is TRBJ2-7, the V gene TRBV5-1; TRBD2 aligns across 9 bases. The CDR3 totals 17 residues. Per the germline V gene, CDR1 is SGHRS and CDR2 is YFSETQ. The V and J ends lost 0 bases and 2 bases, in that order; junction bases with no gene match: 9. The CDR3: CASSLDLTSGTPYEQYF. The CDR3 DNA is TGCGCCAGCAGCTTGGACCTGACTAGCGGTACCCCCTACGAGCAGTACTTC.

The chain employs TRBV28 and TRBJ1-4; D remains unclear. The CDR3 has 17 amino acids. Germline V gives CDR1 MDHEN, CDR2 SYDVKM. Trimming took off 5 bases at V and 3 bases at J, with 19 bases between the two ends. CDR3 amino acids: CASSPILPRWSNEKLFF. The CDR3 region has the DNA TGTGCCAGCAGTCCCATCTTACCCCGGTGGTCTAATGAAAAACTGTTTTTT.

V is TRBV6-6 and J is TRBJ2-1, with D tentatively TRBD2 (5 bases). The CDR3 is 15 residues long. The germline V gene encodes CDR1 MNHNY and CDR2 SVGAGI (reference sequence). The V gene lost 7 bases and the J gene lost 9 bases, with 22 bases spanning the gap. CDR3 sequence: CASTTRIAQAGEQFF. The DNA of the CDR3 is TGTGCCAGCACTACCCGAATAGCGCAGGCGGGTGAGCAGTTCTTC.

Details on this clone: Mismatch with germline at one junction end may stem from a read error. This chain joins TRBV7-3 and TRBJ1-1; 7 positions match TRBD1. CDR3 length: 14 amino acids. The germline V gene encodes CDR1 SGHTA and CDR2 FQGTGA. The DNA for the CDR3 is TGTGCCAGCAGCCCAGGGGGGATGAATACTGAAGCTTTCTTT. Translated: CASSPGGMNTEAFF. The whole variable domain, filled in from reference TRBV7-3 and TRBJ1-1, reads GAGVSQTPSNKVTEKGKYVELRCDPISGHTALYWYRQSLGQGPEFLIYFQGTGAADDSGLPNDRFFAVRPEGSVSTLKIQRTERGDSAVYLCASSPGGMNTEAFFGQGTRLTVV.

This clone was detected once. The chain has TRBV11-2 and TRBJ2-5, with 9 bases aligning to TRBD2. V gave up 1 base and J gave up 1 base; unmatched junction bases: 7. CDR1 and CDR2 (germline): SGHAT, FQNNGV. The length of the CDR3 is 17 residues. This CDR3 is CASSLGFAGGPQETQYF. The CDR3 coding sequence is TGTGCCAGCAGCTTAGGGTTTGCGGGAGGGCCCCAAGAGACCCAGTACTTC.

This clone was seen a few times. In DNA, the CDR3 is TGTGCCAGCAGCCCCGGGATGCGCTCCTATAATTCACCCCTCCACTTT. This gives the protein CASSPGMRSYNSPLHF. This chain connects TRBV5-6 to TRBJ1-6; D uncertain. V lost 4 bases to trimming and J lost 0 bases, with 11 bases between them. The CDR3 totals 16 residues. Germline V gene sequence: CDR1 SGHDT, CDR2 YYEEEE. Full variable domain (remainder filled in from reference TRBV5-6 and TRBJ1-6): DAGVTQSPTHLIKTRGQQVTLRCSPKSGHDTVSWYQQALGQGPQFIFQYYEEEERQRGNFPDRFSGHQFPNYSSELNVNALLLGDSALYLCASSPGMRSYNSPLHFGNGTRLTVT.

Comment on this clone: Other DNA variants within this sample encode the same CDR3. This chain links TRBV7-9 with TRBJ2-2; D remains unclear. This CDR3 is built from 15 residues. V lost 3 bases and J 0 bases, leaving 8 bases between the germline ends. The germline CDR1 and CDR2 sequences are SEHNR and FQNEAQ (reference sequence). CDR3 loop: CASSFGQPNTGELFF. The CDR3 nucleotides read TGTGCCAGCAGCTTTGGGCAGCCGAACACCGGGGAGCTGTTTTTT. The variable domain in full, completed from reference TRBV7-9 and TRBJ2-2, reads DTGVSQNPRHKITKRGQNVTFRCDPISEHNRLYWYRQTLGQGPEFLTYFQNEAQLEKSRLLSDRFSAERPKGSFSTLEIQRTEQGDSAMYLCASSFGQPNTGELFFGEGSRLTVL.

The chain links TRBV15 to TRBJ1-3, with D hard to call. CDR1 and CDR2 from the germline V gene are LNHNV and YYDKDF (reference sequence). With 9 bases removed from V and 0 bases from J, the gap between germline ends came to 15 bases. This CDR3 is built from 15 residues. CDR3 nucleotides: TGTGCCACAAGAACACAGTCAGCCTCTGGAAACACCATATATTTT. This encodes CATRTQSASGNTIYF. The entire variable domain, with the rest obtained from reference TRBV15 and TRBJ1-3, is as follows: DAMVIQNPRYQVTQFGKPVTLSCSQTLNHNVMYWYQQKSSQAPKLLFHYYDKDFNNEADTPDNFQSRRPNTSFCFLDIRSPGLGDTAMYLCATRTQSASGNTIYFGEGSWLTVV.

J is TRBJ2-1 and V is TRBV9; possible D gene TRBD1, 5 bases. CDR3 length: 16 amino acids. The V gene's germline CDR1 is SGDLS and CDR2 YYNGEE. Between the trimmed V and J ends, which lost 0 bases and 0 bases, there was a span of 10 bases. CDR3 DNA: TGTGCCAGCAGCGTAGAAGGGGTTAGCTCCTACAATGAGCAGTTCTTC. This translates into CASSVEGVSSYNEQFF.

This clone was detected once. The chain uses TRBV11-2 and TRBJ2-5, with D possibly being TRBD2 (6 bases). The V end was cut by 3 bases, the J end by 3 bases, with 17 bases between. The germline V gene has CDR1 SGHAT and CDR2 FQNNGV. This CDR3 is built from 16 residues. CDR3: CASSFMSWGEKETQYF. For the CDR3, the DNA is TGTGCCAGCAGCTTTATGTCCTGGGGGGAGAAAGAGACCCAGTACTTC.

The rearrangement joins TRBV6-5 to TRBJ2-7; TRBD2 matches at 8 bases. Germline loops: CDR1 MNHEY, CDR2 SVGAGI. J lost 8 bases, V lost 2 bases, and 8 bases had no gene match. This CDR3 comprises 14 residues. CDR3 sequence: CASSYGVAGSQQYF. The DNA of the CDR3 is TGTGCCAGCAGTTACGGGGTAGCGGGATCTCAGCAGTACTTC.

The rearrangement joins TRBV6-4 to TRBJ2-2, with TRBD2 as a possible D gene (5 bases). Per germline, CDR1 MRHNA and CDR2 SNTAGT. V gave up 0 bases and J gave up 4 bases, with 6 bases separating them. The CDR3 consists of 14 residues. This CDR3 reads CASSDSGLTGELFF. The CDR3 region has the DNA TGTGCCAGCAGTGACTCCGGACTCACCGGGGAGCTGTTTTTT.

This rearrangement joins TRBV7-3 to TRBJ2-3, with D tentatively TRBD1 (7 bases). CDR3 size: 16 residues. The germline gives CDR1 SGHTA, CDR2 FQGTGA. Trimming stripped 8 bases from V and 2 bases from J, with 20 bases between. The CDR3 coding sequence is TGTGCCAGCTCCTCTCAGGGGGGCGGCCTCACAGATACGCAGTATTTT. This gives the protein CASSSQGGGLTDTQYF.

The rearrangement joins TRBV29-1 to TRBJ2-7; 9 nucleotides match TRBD1. Germline CDR1 reads SQVTM; CDR2 reads ANQGSEA. The CDR3 has 13 residues. The V and J ends lost 7 bases and 6 bases, in that order; junction bases with no gene match: 10. CDR3 sequence (DNA): TGCAGCGCGACCGGGACAGGGCTCTTCGAGCAGTACTTC. Translating gives CSATGTGLFEQYF.

The chain recombines TRBV6-5 with TRBJ1-2; TRBD1 agrees at 8 bases. The germline gives CDR1 MNHEY, CDR2 SVGAGI. The CDR3 extends over 13 amino acids. V was clipped by 6 bases and J by 6 bases; unmatched bases: 6. CDR3 sequence (DNA): TGTGCCAGCAGCTCGGACAGGGTTGATGGCTACACCTTC. Its translation is CASSSDRVDGYTF.

This clone appeared a single time. V is TRBV7-9 and J is TRBJ2-1, with D possibly matching TRBD2 (6 bases). Looked up from germline, CDR1 is SEHNR and CDR2 is FQNEAQ (reference sequence). The CDR3 runs 15 residues. The V gene lost 4 bases and the J gene lost 4 bases, with 14 bases spanning the gap. CDR3 bases: TGTGCCAGCAGCTCACCACGGGACTTGTACAATGAGCAGTTCTTC. Protein: CASSSPRDLYNEQFF.

This chain joins TRBV30 and TRBJ2-7; 11 nucleotides align to TRBD2. The CDR3 has 14 amino acids. Germline-derived CDR1 and CDR2 are GTSNPN and SVGIG (reference sequence). The ends lost 1 base at V and 3 bases at J; junction bases unmatched: 2. CDR3 amino acids: CAWSGLAGLYEQYF. DNA for the CDR3: TGTGCCTGGAGTGGACTAGCGGGACTCTACGAGCAGTACTTC.

This chain connects TRBV6-1 to TRBJ1-5; D remains unclear. Germline CDR1 MNHNS, CDR2 SASEGT. This CDR3 is built from 14 residues. Trimming removed 5 bases at V and 0 bases at J, with 8 bases between. For the CDR3, the DNA is TGTGCCAGCAGTCCACAGAATAGCAATCAGCCCCAGCATTTT. This translates into CASSPQNSNQPQHF.

V gene TRBV19 combines with J gene TRBJ1-2; the D is unclear. The CDR3 runs to 13 residues. The germline CDR1 and CDR2 sequences are LNHDA and SQIVND (reference sequence). V lost 6 bases and J 1 base, leaving 9 bases between the germline ends. The CDR3 sequence: CASSAGINYGYTF. DNA of the CDR3: TGTGCCAGTAGCGCAGGTATTAACTATGGCTACACCTTC. The full variable domain, its missing parts supplied by reference TRBV19 and TRBJ1-2, is DGGITQSPKYLFRKEGQNVTLSCEQNLNHDAMYWYRQDPGQGLRLIYYSQIVNDFQKGDIAEGYSVSREKKESFPLTVTSAQKNPTAFYLCASSAGINYGYTFGSGTRLTVV.

This CDR3 is CASSRQGLGAGELFF. The CDR3 DNA reads as TGTGCCAGCAGTAGACAGGGGTTAGGGGCCGGGGAGCTGTTTTTT. The genes are TRBV27 and TRBJ2-2; the match to TRBD1 covers 8 bases. V was clipped by 5 bases and J by 6 bases; unmatched bases: 8. The CDR3 consists of 15 residues. The germline gives CDR1 MNHEY, CDR2 SMNVEV (reference sequence).

This sequence joins TRBV6-6 and TRBJ2-7; D is unresolved. From germline, CDR1 is MNHNY and CDR2 SVGAGI (reference sequence). V was pared by 5 bases and J by 1 base, with 9 bases between. The CDR3 runs 13 residues. The CDR3 region is CASSPTNSYEQYF. CDR3 DNA: TGTGCCAGCAGTCCGACAAATTCCTACGAGCAGTACTTC.

This clone was observed once. The sample has other DNA sequences that encode this CDR3 too. The chain has TRBV5-1 and TRBJ2-7; no definite D call. Trimming pared 3 bases from V and 4 bases from J, leaving 5 bases between. This CDR3 spans 11 amino acids. Per the germline V gene, CDR1 is SGHRS and CDR2 is YFSETQ. This chain's CDR3 is CASSSSYEQYF. For the CDR3, the DNA is TGCGCCAGCAGCTCCAGTTACGAGCAGTACTTC.

The chain links TRBV5-1 to TRBJ1-1, with 8 bases identical to TRBD1. CDR3 length: 16 residues. V was pared by 4 bases and J by 3 bases, with 11 bases of the junction left unmatched. CDR1 and CDR2 from the germline V gene are SGHRS and YFSETQ. The CDR3 DNA sequence: TGCGCCAGCAGCGCACTCTCAGGGGGCGTCCACACTGAAGCTTTCTTT. This encodes CASSALSGGVHTEAFF. Using reference TRBV5-1 and TRBJ1-1 for the parts outside the CDR3, the full variable domain is KAGVTQTPRYLIKTRGQQVTLSCSPISGHRSVSWYQQTPGQGLQFLFEYFSETQRNKGNFPGRFSGRQFSNSRSEMNVSTLELGDSALYLCASSALSGGVHTEAFFGQGTRLTVV.